Presented here are 30 T cell receptor beta chains from one specimen sequenced in a study of shared clonotypes between healthy human individuals. This table comes from immunoSEQ multiplex PCR, and its TCRdb copy is limited to in-frame clones, with some not included. The table has about half a million clones, roughly three quarters seen once. The material sequenced was PBMCs. Source of these receptors: a woman aged 40 to 55 in good health. Some clones in this sample may be carry-over from other donors' samples.

V gene TRBV4-1 combines with J gene TRBJ2-6; TRBD2 is a possible D gene (6 bases). Between the trimmed V and J ends, which lost 5 bases and 4 bases, there was a span of 18 bases. Looked up from germline, CDR1 is MGHRA and CDR2 is YSYEKL. This CDR3 is built from 17 residues. The CDR3 protein is CASSKTGLASGANVLTF. The DNA of the CDR3 is TGCGCCAGCAGCAAGACGGGACTGGCGTCAGGGGCCAACGTCCTGACTTTC.

Regarding this clone: A read error is likely here: a far larger clone is one base away. The sample holds other DNA sequences that translate to the same CDR3. The rearrangement links TRBV6-4 to TRBJ2-1, with TRBD2 matching 9 bases. V dropped 0 bases and J dropped 10; count of bases not matched to a gene: 7. Germline CDR1 and CDR2: MRHNA and SNTAGT. This CDR3 region has 15 residues. CDR3 nucleotide sequence: TGTGCCAGCAGTGACTCGGCGGGAGGGCGAGAGGAGCAGTTCTTC. Protein sequence: CASSDSAGGREEQFF.

V and J are TRBV7-9 and TRBJ1-2, with TRBD1 as a possible D gene (6 bases). The CDR3 length is 13 residues. Per germline, CDR1 SEHNR and CDR2 FQNEAQ (reference sequence). The V and J ends lost 3 bases and 4 bases respectively, with 9 bases between them. The CDR3, as DNA: TGTGCCAGCAGCTTCGGGGGCGGCTATGGCTACACCTTC. This sequence encodes CASSFGGGYGYTF.

The rearrangement uses TRBV9 and TRBJ2-2; 8 bases are a match to TRBD1. CDR3 length equals 16 residues. Germline values: CDR1 SGDLS, CDR2 YYNGEE. Trimming cost V 4 bases and J 4 bases; bases outside gene matches: 9. The CDR3 bases are TGTGCCAGCAGCAACCCGGACAGGGCGTTCACCGGGGAGCTGTTTTTT. This encodes CASSNPDRAFTGELFF.

Of note for this clone: A read error may produce the germline difference seen at one junction end. The rearrangement joins TRBV7-7 to TRBJ2-1, with 8 bases identical to TRBD2. This CDR3 spans 16 amino acids. Per germline, CDR1 SSHAT and CDR2 FNYEAQ (reference sequence). CDR3: CASSLVPGGPINEQFF. CDR3 coding DNA: TGTGCTAGCAGCTTAGTCCCGGGAGGGCCCATCAATGAGCAGTTCTTC.

This clone is a singleton in its sample. The chain has TRBV5-4 and TRBJ1-2; no clear D. V was trimmed by 2 bases and J by 5 bases, leaving 13 bases between them. This CDR3 contains 14 residues. Germline V lookup: CDR1 SGHNT, CDR2 YYREEE (reference sequence). DNA for the CDR3: TGTGCCAGCAGCTTAGGGAAGAAACTTTATGGCTACACCTTC. It specifies CASSLGKKLYGYTF.

The V and J genes are TRBV5-6 and TRBJ2-7; D gene unclear. CDR1 and CDR2 (germline): SGHDT, YYEEEE. The CDR3 covers 11 residues. V was pared by 3 bases and J by 3 bases, with 4 bases between. CDR3 loop: CASSYDYEQYF. The CDR3 DNA reads TGTGCCAGCAGCTACGACTACGAGCAGTACTTC.

This chain joins TRBV18 and TRBJ1-5; D gene ambiguous. V dropped 2 bases and J dropped 1 base, with 0 bases sitting between them. Per the germline V gene, CDR1 is KGHSH and CDR2 is LQKENI. CDR3 size: 12 residues. This CDR3 is CASSPSNQPQHF. The CDR3 coding sequence is TGTGCCAGCTCACCAAGCAATCAGCCCCAGCATTTT.

The chain employs TRBV28 and TRBJ2-2; possibly TRBD1 for D (6 bases). V was cut by 8 bases and J by 5 bases, with 15 bases left in between. This CDR3 is 14 amino acids long. Germline CDR1 and CDR2: MDHEN and SYDVKM. The CDR3 DNA follows: TGTGCCAGCGACAGGAACATTCGAACCGGGGAGCTGTTTTTT. The encoded protein is CASDRNIRTGELFF. The whole variable domain, remainder taken from reference TRBV28 and TRBJ2-2, is DVKVTQSSRYLVKRTGEKVFLECVQDMDHENMFWYRQDPGLGLRLIYFSYDVKMKEKGDIPEGYSVSREKKERFSLILESASTNQTSMYLCASDRNIRTGELFFGEGSRLTVL.

The V gene is TRBV16, the J gene TRBJ2-5, with 8 bases identical to TRBD1. Germline trimming cut 2 bases from V and 0 bases from J; bases unmatched to any gene: 8. In germline, CDR1 is KGHSY, CDR2 FQNENV. This CDR3 spans 17 amino acids. The CDR3 loop reads CASSQGQGLGYQETQYF. The CDR3 nucleotides are TGTGCCAGCAGCCAAGGACAGGGCCTCGGGTACCAAGAGACCCAGTACTTC.

The chain joins TRBV9 to TRBJ2-1; 7 nucleotides match TRBD2. After removal of 0 bases from V and 4 bases from J, the junction contained 7 bases not matched to a gene. The germline V gene has CDR1 SGDLS and CDR2 YYNGEE. The CDR3 is 16 residues long. CDR3 amino acids: CASSVGERGPYNEQFF. In DNA, the CDR3 is TGTGCCAGCAGCGTAGGAGAGCGGGGACCTTACAATGAGCAGTTCTTC.

The CDR3 sequence: CSARSITQYF. CDR3 coding DNA: TGCAGTGCTAGATCTATTACGCAGTATTTT. This chain links TRBV20-1 with TRBJ2-3; D gene uncertain. CDR3 length: 10 amino acids. V shed 2 bases and J shed 8 bases, with 5 bases lying between them. The germline CDR1 and CDR2 sequences are DFQATT and SNEGSKA (reference sequence).

This chain joins TRBV15 and TRBJ2-5; weak D call: TRBD1 (6 bases). The CDR3 loop spans 13 amino acids. V was shortened by 6 bases and J by 6 bases, with 14 bases between the two germline ends. The germline gives CDR1 LNHNV, CDR2 YYDKDF (reference sequence). The CDR3 nucleotides are TGTGCCACCAGTATCCTAGGGGGACAGACCCAGTACTTC. Its protein product is CATSILGGQTQYF.

The chain has TRBV13 and TRBJ2-7; maybe TRBD2 (5 bases). Germline V lookup: CDR1 PRHDT, CDR2 FYEKMQ (reference sequence). The V gene lost 3 bases and the J gene lost 8 bases, with 14 bases spanning the gap. The length of the CDR3 is 13 residues. The CDR3 loop is CASSLRTGEKQYF. The CDR3 region has the DNA TGTGCCAGCAGCTTGAGGACTGGCGAGAAGCAGTACTTC.

The chain employs TRBV5-1 and TRBJ2-7; TRBD2 matches 7 bases. The CDR3 has 14 residues. With V trimmed by 5 bases and J by 6 bases, 11 bases remained unmatched. Germline V CDR1 and CDR2: SGHRS, YFSETQ. CDR3 residues: CASSYGLVSREQYF. The CDR3 DNA reads TGCGCCAGCAGTTATGGACTAGTATCACGCGAGCAGTACTTC.

This rearrangement joins TRBV16 to TRBJ2-5; unclear D gene. The germline CDR1 and CDR2 sequences are KGHSY and FQNENV. This CDR3 contains 15 residues. Trimming pared 0 bases from V and 2 bases from J, leaving 10 bases between. CDR3 protein: CASSQSSYRQETQYF. The DNA for the CDR3 is TGTGCCAGCAGCCAATCGTCGTATCGTCAAGAGACCCAGTACTTC.

The chain couples TRBV6-1 to TRBJ2-1; weak D call: TRBD1 (6 bases). V lost 2 bases and J lost 9, with 20 bases in between. CDR3 length: 16 residues. Per the germline V gene, CDR1 is MNHNS and CDR2 is SASEGT. The CDR3: CASSESDGRGSAEQFF. The CDR3 region has the DNA TGTGCCAGCAGTGAATCTGATGGCAGGGGATCAGCTGAGCAGTTCTTC.

This chain links TRBV7-2 with TRBJ2-1; D gene uncertain. The ends were cut back, 3 bases at V and 7 bases at J, with 13 bases in the middle. Germline CDR1 SGHTA, CDR2 FQGNSA. This CDR3 has 14 residues. Here the CDR3 DNA reads TGTGCCAGCAGCTTGATGGGCCGCCTAAATGAGCAGTTCTTC. Its protein product is CASSLMGRLNEQFF.

Written as DNA, the CDR3 is TGTGCCATCAGTGAGACGGGGGAGTGGCAGTACTTC. Amino acid sequence: CAISETGEWQYF. The V gene is TRBV10-3, the J gene TRBJ2-5; D perhaps matches TRBD2 (6 bases). The CDR3 is 12 residues long. The V and J ends lost 2 bases and 11 bases respectively, with 12 bases between them. Germline-derived CDR1 and CDR2 are ENHRY and SYGVKD.

V usage is TRBV6-1 and J usage is TRBJ1-5; TRBD1 agrees at 7 bases. V trimming: 5 bases; J trimming: 5 bases; junction bases outside the gene matches: 6. This CDR3 is built from 14 residues. Germline V gene data show CDR1 as MNHNS and CDR2 as SASEGT. The CDR3 DNA reads TGTGCCAGCAGTACACAGGGGTGGGATCAGCCCCAGCATTTT. It yields the protein CASSTQGWDQPQHF.

This clone was counted many times. J is TRBJ1-1 and V is TRBV28, with a possible D match to TRBD1 (6 bases). The CDR3 is 15 residues long. CDR1 is MDHEN, CDR2 SYDVKM, per germline. Trimming pared 5 bases from V and 2 bases from J, leaving 15 bases between. CDR3 in DNA: TGTGCCAGCAGTCCCTACGACAGGAGAAACACTGAAGCTTTCTTT. Translating gives CASSPYDRRNTEAFF.

This chain joins TRBV28 and TRBJ1-2, with 8 bases fitting TRBD1. Losses at the gene ends were 5 bases for V and 0 bases for J; bases not matched to a gene: 8. This CDR3 region has 16 residues. CDR1 is MDHEN and CDR2 is SYDVKM in the germline V gene. The CDR3, as DNA: TGTGCCAGCAGTCAGGGGGCAAGAGGAGCTAACTATGGCTACACCTTC. Translation: CASSQGARGANYGYTF.

The CDR3 DNA sequence: TGTGCCAGCAGGGCTGAGGGGGCCTCTGGCGGAAAACTGTTTTTT. Translation: CASRAEGASGGKLFF. The chain is built from TRBV2 and TRBJ1-4; 7 nucleotides line up with TRBD1. V gave up 6 bases and J gave up 10 bases; unmatched junction bases: 14. This CDR3 is 15 amino acids long. The germline V gene has CDR1 SNHLY and CDR2 FYNNEI.

The chain is built from TRBV6-5 and TRBJ1-2, with D possibly TRBD1 on 5 matching bases. Germline V lookup: CDR1 MNHEY, CDR2 SVGAGI. Deletions cut 6 bases from V and 4 bases from J, with 12 bases between. CDR3 length equals 13 residues. CDR3 region: CASSQGLGYGYTF. CDR3 nucleotide sequence: TGTGCCAGCAGCCAGGGACTTGGCTATGGCTACACCTTC.

The rearrangement links TRBV5-1 to TRBJ1-1; D is unresolved. Germline CDR1 SGHRS, CDR2 YFSETQ. The ends were cut back, 4 bases at V and 2 bases at J, with 15 bases in the middle. The CDR3 loop spans 15 amino acids. In DNA form, the CDR3 reads TGCGCCAGCAGCCCCAGTGGCAGTCGAAACACTGAAGCTTTCTTT. This gives the protein CASSPSGSRNTEAFF. Looking up the rest from reference TRBV5-1 and TRBJ1-1 gives the full variable domain: KAGVTQTPRYLIKTRGQQVTLSCSPISGHRSVSWYQQTPGQGLQFLFEYFSETQRNKGNFPGRFSGRQFSNSRSEMNVSTLELGDSALYLCASSPSGSRNTEAFFGQGTRLTVV.

This chain connects TRBV18 to TRBJ1-4; no reliable D call. Trimming stripped 8 bases from V and 0 bases from J, with 13 bases between. The CDR3 runs 15 residues. Per germline, CDR1 KGHSH and CDR2 LQKENI. The CDR3 protein is CASHERSATNEKLFF. The CDR3 DNA follows: TGTGCCAGCCATGAACGTTCTGCAACTAATGAAAAACTGTTTTTT.

The chain links TRBV27 to TRBJ2-5, with 7 bases matching TRBD2. The V segment lost 6 bases and the J segment 11 bases; nucleotides outside the gene matches: 12. This CDR3 comprises 13 residues. The germline V gene encodes CDR1 MNHEY and CDR2 SMNVEV (reference sequence). In nucleotides, the CDR3 is TGTGCCAGCAGCTCCGGACTGGCGGGAGAACAGTACTTC. This encodes CASSSGLAGEQYF.

The chain carries TRBV28 and TRBJ1-4; 10 bases align to TRBD1. Trimming cost V 10 bases and J 2 bases; bases outside gene matches: 16. Germline CDR1 and CDR2: MDHEN and SYDVKM. The CDR3 length is 18 residues. The CDR3 reads CATSPPGTGVVTNEKLFF. The CDR3 nucleotides read TGTGCCACCTCCCCCCCGGGGACAGGGGTTGTGACTAATGAAAAACTGTTTTTT.

This chain uses TRBV4-3 with TRBJ1-1; 7 nucleotides line up with TRBD1. Trimming at V came to 4 bases and at J to 4 bases, leaving 6 bases not matched to a gene. The CDR3 covers 14 residues. Germline V gene data show CDR1 as LGHNA and CDR2 as YSLEER. CDR3: CASSRQGIGTEAFF. For the CDR3, the DNA is TGCGCCAGCAGCCGACAGGGTATAGGCACTGAAGCTTTCTTT.

This chain uses TRBV19 with TRBJ2-3, with TRBD1 matching over 8 bases. The V and J ends lost 5 bases and 1 base, in that order; junction bases with no gene match: 11. This CDR3 has 17 amino acids. Germline assignment: CDR1 LNHDA and CDR2 SQIVND (reference sequence). CDR3 bases: TGTGCCAGTAGTCCCCGTACAGGGGGAATGGGCACAGATACGCAGTATTTT. Protein sequence: CASSPRTGGMGTDTQYF.